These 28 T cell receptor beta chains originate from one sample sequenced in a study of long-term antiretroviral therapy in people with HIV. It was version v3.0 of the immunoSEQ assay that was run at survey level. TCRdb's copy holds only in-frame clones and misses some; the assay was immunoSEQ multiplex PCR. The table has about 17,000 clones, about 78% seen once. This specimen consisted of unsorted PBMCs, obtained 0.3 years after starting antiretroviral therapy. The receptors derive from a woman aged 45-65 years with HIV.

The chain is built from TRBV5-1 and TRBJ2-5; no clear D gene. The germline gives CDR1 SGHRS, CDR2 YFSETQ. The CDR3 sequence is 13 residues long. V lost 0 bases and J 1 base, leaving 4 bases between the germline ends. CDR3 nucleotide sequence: TGCGCCAGCAGCTTGGGCGTCCAAGAGACCCAGTACTTC. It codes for CASSLGVQETQYF.

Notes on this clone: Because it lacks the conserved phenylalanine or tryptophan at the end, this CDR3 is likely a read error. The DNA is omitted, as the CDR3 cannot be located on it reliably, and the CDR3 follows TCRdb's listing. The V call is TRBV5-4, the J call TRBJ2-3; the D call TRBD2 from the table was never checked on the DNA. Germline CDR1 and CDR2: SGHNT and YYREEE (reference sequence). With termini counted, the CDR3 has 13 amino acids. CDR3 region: CASSQIHVAGGQS.

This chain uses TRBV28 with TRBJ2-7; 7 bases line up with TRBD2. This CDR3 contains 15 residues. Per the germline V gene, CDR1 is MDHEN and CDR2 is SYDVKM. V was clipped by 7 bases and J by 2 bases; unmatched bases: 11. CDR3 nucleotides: TGTGCCAGCAACAGCCAAGCGGGGACCACCTACGAGCAGTACTTC. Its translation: CASNSQAGTTYEQYF.

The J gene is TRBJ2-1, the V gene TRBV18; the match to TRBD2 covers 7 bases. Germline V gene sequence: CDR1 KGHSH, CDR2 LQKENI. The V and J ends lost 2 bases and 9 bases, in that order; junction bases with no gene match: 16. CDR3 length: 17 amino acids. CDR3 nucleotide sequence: TGTGCCAGCTCACCAATCGGAGGAACGGGGGGTGGGAGTGAGCAGTTCTTC. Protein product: CASSPIGGTGGGSEQFF.

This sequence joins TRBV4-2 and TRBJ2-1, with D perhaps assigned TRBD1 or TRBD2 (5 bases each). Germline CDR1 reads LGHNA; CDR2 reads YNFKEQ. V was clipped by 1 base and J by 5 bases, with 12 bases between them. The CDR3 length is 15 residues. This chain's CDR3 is CASSQGDRGNNEQFF. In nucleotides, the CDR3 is TGTGCCAGCAGCCAAGGGGACCGGGGCAACAATGAGCAGTTCTTC.

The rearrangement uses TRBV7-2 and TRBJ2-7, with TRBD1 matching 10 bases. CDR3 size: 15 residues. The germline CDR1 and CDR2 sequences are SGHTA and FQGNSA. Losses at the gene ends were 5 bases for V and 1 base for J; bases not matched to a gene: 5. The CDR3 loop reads CASSDKGQGSYEQYF. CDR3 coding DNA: TGTGCCAGCAGCGACAAGGGACAGGGGTCCTACGAGCAGTACTTC. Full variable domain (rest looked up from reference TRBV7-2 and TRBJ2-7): GAGVSQSPSNKVTEKGKDVELRCDPISGHTALYWYRQSLGQGLEFLIYFQGNSAPDKSGLPSDRFSAERTGGSVSTLTIQRTQQEDSAVYLCASSDKGQGSYEQYFGPGTRLTVT.

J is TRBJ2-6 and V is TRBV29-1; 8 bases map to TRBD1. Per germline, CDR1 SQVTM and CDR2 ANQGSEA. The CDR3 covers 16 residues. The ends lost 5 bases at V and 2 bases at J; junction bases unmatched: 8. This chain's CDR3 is CSVLDRGDTGANVLTF. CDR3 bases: TGCAGCGTTCTCGACAGGGGAGATACTGGGGCCAACGTCCTGACTTTC.

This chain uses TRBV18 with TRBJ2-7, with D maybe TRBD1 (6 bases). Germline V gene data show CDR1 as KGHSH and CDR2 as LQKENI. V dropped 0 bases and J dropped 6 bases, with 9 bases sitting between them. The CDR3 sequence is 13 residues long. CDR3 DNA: TGTGCCAGCTCACCACCGACAGGTTCCGAGCAGTACGTC. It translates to CASSPPTGSEQYV.

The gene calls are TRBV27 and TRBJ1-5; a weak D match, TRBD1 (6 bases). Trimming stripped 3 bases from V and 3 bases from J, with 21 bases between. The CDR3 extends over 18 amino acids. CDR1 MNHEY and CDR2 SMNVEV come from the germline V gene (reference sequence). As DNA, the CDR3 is TGTGCCAGCAGTTTCTACCGGGGAAGCACAGGGCCCAATCAGCCCCAGCATTTT. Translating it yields CASSFYRGSTGPNQPQHF.

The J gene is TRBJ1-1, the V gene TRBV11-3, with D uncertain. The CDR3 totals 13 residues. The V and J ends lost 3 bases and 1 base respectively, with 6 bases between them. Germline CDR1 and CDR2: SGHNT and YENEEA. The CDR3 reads CASSLGRNTEAFF. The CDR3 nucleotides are TGTGCCAGCAGCTTGGGCAGGAACACTGAAGCTTTCTTT. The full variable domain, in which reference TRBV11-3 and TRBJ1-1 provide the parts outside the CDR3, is EAGVVQSPRYKIIEKKQPVAFWCNPISGHNTLYWYLQNLGQGPELLIRYENEEAVDDSQLPKDRFSAERLKGVDSTLKIQPAELGDSAVYLCASSLGRNTEAFFGQGTRLTVV.

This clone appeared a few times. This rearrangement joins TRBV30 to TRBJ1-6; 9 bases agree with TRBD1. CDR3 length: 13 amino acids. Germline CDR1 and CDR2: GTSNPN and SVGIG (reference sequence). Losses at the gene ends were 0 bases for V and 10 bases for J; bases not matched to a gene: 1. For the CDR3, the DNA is TGTGCCTGGAGTGTGGGACAGGGCTCACCCCTCCACTTT. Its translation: CAWSVGQGSPLHF. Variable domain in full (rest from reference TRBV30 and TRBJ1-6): SQTIHQWPATLVQPVGSPLSLECTVEGTSNPNLYWYRQAAGRGLQLLFYSVGIGQISSEVPQNLSASRPQDRQFILSSKKLLLSDSGFYLCAWSVGQGSPLHFGNGTRLTVT.

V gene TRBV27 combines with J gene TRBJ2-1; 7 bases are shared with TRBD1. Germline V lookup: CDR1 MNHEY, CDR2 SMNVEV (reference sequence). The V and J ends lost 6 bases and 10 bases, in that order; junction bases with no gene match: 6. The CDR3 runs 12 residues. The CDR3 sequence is CASRITRGEQFF. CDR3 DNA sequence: TGTGCCAGCAGGATCACCAGGGGGGAGCAGTTCTTC.

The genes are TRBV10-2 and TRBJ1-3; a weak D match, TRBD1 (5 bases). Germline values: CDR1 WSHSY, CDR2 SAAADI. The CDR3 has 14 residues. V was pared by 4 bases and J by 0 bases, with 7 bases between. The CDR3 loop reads CASSGGGSGNTIYF. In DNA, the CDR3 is TGCGCCAGCAGTGGCGGGGGCTCTGGAAACACCATATATTTT.

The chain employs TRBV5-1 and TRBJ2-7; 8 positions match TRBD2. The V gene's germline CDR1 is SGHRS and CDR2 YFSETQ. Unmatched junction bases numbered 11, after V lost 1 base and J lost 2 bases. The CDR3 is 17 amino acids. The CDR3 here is CASSLRLAGGDPYEQYF. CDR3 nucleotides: TGCGCCAGCAGCTTGCGGCTAGCGGGTGGGGACCCCTACGAGCAGTACTTC. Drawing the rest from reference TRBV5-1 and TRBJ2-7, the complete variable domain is KAGVTQTPRYLIKTRGQQVTLSCSPISGHRSVSWYQQTPGQGLQFLFEYFSETQRNKGNFPGRFSGRQFSNSRSEMNVSTLELGDSALYLCASSLRLAGGDPYEQYFGPGTRLTVT.

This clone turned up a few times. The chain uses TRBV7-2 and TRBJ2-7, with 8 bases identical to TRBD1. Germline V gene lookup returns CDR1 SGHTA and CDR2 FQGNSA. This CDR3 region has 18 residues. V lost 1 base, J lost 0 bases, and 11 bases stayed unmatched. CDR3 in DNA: TGTGCCAGCAGCTTAGTCGCCCCCAGGACAGGGAGCTCCTACGAGCAGTACTTC. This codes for CASSLVAPRTGSSYEQYF.

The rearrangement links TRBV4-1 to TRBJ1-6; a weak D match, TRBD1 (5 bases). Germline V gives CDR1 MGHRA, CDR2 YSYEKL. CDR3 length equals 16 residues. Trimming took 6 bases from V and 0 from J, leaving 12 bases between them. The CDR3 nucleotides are TGCGCCAGCAGAGCAGGTGGGGGCTCCTATAATTCACCCCTCCACTTT. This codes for CASRAGGGSYNSPLHF.

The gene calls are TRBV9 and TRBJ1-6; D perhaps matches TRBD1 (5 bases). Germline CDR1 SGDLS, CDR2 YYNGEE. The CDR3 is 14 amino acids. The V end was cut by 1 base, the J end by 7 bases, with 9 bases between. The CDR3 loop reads CASSVRGFNSPLHF. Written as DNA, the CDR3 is TGTGCCAGCAGCGTAAGGGGTTTCAATTCACCCCTCCACTTT.

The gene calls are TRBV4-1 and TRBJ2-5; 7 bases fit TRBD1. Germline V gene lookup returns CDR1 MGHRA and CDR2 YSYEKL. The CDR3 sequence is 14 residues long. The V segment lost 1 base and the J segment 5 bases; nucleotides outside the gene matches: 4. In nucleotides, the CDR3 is TGCGCCAGCAGCCAAGCAGACAGGGATGAGACCCAGTACTTC. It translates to CASSQADRDETQYF.

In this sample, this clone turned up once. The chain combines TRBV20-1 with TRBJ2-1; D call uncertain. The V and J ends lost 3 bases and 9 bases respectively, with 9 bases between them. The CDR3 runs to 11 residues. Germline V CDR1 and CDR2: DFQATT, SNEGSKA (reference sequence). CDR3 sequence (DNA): TGCAGTGCTAGTGGCGGAAGTGAGCAGTTCTTC. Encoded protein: CSASGGSEQFF.

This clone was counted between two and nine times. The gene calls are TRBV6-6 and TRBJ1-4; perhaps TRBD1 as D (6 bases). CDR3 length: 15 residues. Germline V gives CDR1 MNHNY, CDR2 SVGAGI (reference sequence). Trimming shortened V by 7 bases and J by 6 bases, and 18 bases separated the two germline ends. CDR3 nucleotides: TGTGCCAGCACCAACTCCCAGGGGCGTCATGAAAAACTGTTTTTT. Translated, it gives CASTNSQGRHEKLFF.

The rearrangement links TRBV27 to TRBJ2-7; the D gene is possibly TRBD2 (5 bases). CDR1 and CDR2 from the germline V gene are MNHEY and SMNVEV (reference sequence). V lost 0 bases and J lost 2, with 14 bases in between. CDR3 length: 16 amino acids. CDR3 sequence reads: CASSLSASSLAYEQYV. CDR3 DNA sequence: TGTGCCAGCAGTTTATCCGCTAGCTCCCTCGCCTACGAGCAGTACGTC.

The CDR3 DNA reads TGTGCCACCAGCAGAGATCGCCGGGAGAATCAGCCCCAGCATTTT. Translation gives CATSRDRRENQPQHF. The rearrangement uses TRBV15 and TRBJ1-5; no clear D gene. The CDR3 totals 15 residues. V was shortened by 0 bases and J by 4 bases, with 10 bases between the two germline ends. Germline assignment: CDR1 LNHNV and CDR2 YYDKDF (reference sequence).

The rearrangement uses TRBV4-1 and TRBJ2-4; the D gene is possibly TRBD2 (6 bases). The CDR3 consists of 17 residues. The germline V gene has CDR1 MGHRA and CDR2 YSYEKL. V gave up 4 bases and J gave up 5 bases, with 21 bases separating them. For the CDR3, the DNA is TGCGCCAGCAGCCGTCGAGGAGGGCTACTGGGGGAAAACATTCAGTACTTC. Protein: CASSRRGGLLGENIQYF.

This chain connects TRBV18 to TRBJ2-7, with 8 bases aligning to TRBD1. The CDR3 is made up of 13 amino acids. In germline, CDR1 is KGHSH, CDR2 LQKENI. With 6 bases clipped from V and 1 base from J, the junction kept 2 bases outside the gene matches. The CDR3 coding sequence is TGTGCCAGCTCGGACAGGGAATCCTACGAGCAGTACGTC. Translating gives CASSDRESYEQYV.

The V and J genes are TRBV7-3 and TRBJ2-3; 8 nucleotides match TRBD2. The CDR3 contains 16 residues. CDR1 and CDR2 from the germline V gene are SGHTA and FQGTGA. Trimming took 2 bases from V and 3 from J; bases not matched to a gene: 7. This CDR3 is CASSLSGGALTDTQYF. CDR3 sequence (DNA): TGTGCCAGCAGCTTATCCGGGGGGGCACTTACAGATACGCAGTATTTT.

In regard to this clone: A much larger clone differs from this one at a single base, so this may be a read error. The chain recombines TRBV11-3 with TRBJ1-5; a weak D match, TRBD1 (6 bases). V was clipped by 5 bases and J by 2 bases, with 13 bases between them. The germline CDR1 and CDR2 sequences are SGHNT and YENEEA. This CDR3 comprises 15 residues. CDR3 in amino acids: CASSPGVAGNQPQHF. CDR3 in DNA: TGTGCCAGCAGCCCAGGGGTGGCGGGCAATCAGCCCCAGCATTTT. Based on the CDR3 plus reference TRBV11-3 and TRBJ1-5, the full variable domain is EAGVVQSPRYKIIEKKQPVAFWCNPISGHNTLYWYLQNLGQGPELLIRYENEEAVDDSQLPKDRFSAERLKGVDSTLKIQPAELGDSAVYLCASSPGVAGNQPQHFGDGTRLSIL.

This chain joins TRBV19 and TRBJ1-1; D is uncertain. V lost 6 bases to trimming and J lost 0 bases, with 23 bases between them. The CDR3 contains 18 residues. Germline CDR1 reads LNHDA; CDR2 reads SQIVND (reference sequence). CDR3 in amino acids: CASRVHIGIQRMNTEAFF. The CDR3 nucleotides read TGTGCCAGTAGGGTTCATATAGGGATTCAAAGGATGAACACTGAAGCTTTCTTT.

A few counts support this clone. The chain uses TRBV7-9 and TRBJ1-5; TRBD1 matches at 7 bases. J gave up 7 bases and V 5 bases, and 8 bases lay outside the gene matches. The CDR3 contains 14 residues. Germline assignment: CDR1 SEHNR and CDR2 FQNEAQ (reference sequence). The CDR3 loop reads CASSPTGQGQPQHF. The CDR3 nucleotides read TGTGCCAGCAGCCCGACAGGGCAGGGGCAGCCCCAGCATTTT.